The 20 T cell receptor beta chains in this list originate from one sample, sequenced in a study of blood T cells in healthy people across ages. The authors ran a second PCR of about 7 to 11 cycles using a sample-barcoded 5' primer and a J-beta primer mix. A single record per CDR3 protein comes from TCRdb applying MiXCR to the 5' RACE reads. This sample yields over a million distinct CDR3 sequences, of which about 43% are seen a single time; approximately 7.9% belongs to the top ten. The sequenced sample consisted of blood. The receptors stem from a woman under 30 in good health.

A few counts support this clonotype. This chain links TRBV4-2 with TRBJ1-2; D perhaps matches TRBD1 (6 bases). Trimming shortened V by 0 bases and J by 0 bases, and 11 bases separated the two germline ends. This CDR3 region has 16 residues. Germline-derived CDR1 and CDR2 are LGHNA and YNFKEQ. CDR3: CASSQEGGRSNYGYTF. In DNA form, the CDR3 reads TGTGCCAGCAGCCAAGAGGGGGGGCGATCTAACTATGGCTACACCTTC.

The V call is TRBV9, the J call TRBJ1-6, with a weak D call TRBD1 (5 bases). The CDR3 contains 12 residues. Between the trimmed V and J ends, which lost 8 bases and 7 bases, there was a span of 10 bases. Germline loops: CDR1 SGDLS, CDR2 YYNGEE. DNA for the CDR3: TGTGCCAGTCAGGCAGGGAATTCACCCCTCCACTTT. Its protein is CASQAGNSPLHF.

The chain employs TRBV28 and TRBJ2-3; the D is unclear. Deletions cut 2 bases from V and 2 bases from J, with 14 bases between. There are 16 residues in the CDR3. CDR1 and CDR2 (germline): MDHEN, SYDVKM. The CDR3 bases are TGTGCCAGCAGTTTACGAGTGAGTCTGTTCACAGATACGCAGTATTTT. Protein: CASSLRVSLFTDTQYF.

On this clonotype itself: A clone one base away is much larger, so this may be a read error. The chain uses TRBV10-3 and TRBJ2-7; D is possibly TRBD2 (6 bases). Trimming pared 3 bases from V and 0 bases from J, leaving 15 bases between. This CDR3 has 16 residues. Germline-derived CDR1 and CDR2 are ENHRY and SYGVKD. The CDR3: CAISEPGLIDSYEQYF. CDR3 bases: TGTGCCATCAGTGAACCGGGACTGATTGACTCCTACGAGCAGTACTTC.

Turning to this clonotype: It may be a read error: a sequence one base away is much more abundant. In DNA form, the CDR3 reads TGCGCCAGCAGCCAGACCGAGACAGCTAATCAGCCCCAGCATTTT. Protein: CASSQTETANQPQHF. The V gene is TRBV4-1, the J gene TRBJ1-5, with a weak D call TRBD1 (5 bases). This CDR3 region has 15 residues. CDR1 is MGHRA, CDR2 YSYEKL, per germline. The V end was cut by 3 bases, the J end by 4 bases, with 13 bases between.

The rearrangement joins TRBV7-6 to TRBJ2-1; 8 bases map to TRBD1. The germline gives CDR1 SGHVS, CDR2 FNYEAQ. The trim removed 1 base at V and 3 bases at J, leaving 8 bases unmatched. CDR3 length: 17 amino acids. CDR3 sequence reads: CASSLGQGTLIYNEQFF. The CDR3 region has the DNA TGTGCCAGCAGCTTAGGACAGGGGACTTTAATCTACAATGAGCAGTTCTTC.

This clonotype turned up a few times. This chain joins TRBV12-5 and TRBJ2-1; maybe TRBD1 (7 bases). The CDR3 runs 16 residues. The V and J ends lost 6 bases and 4 bases respectively, with 19 bases between them. Germline V gives CDR1 LGHNT, CDR2 FRNRAP. The CDR3 reads CASGHLRGRSYNEQFF. CDR3 DNA: TGTGCTAGTGGCCACCTCAGGGGGAGGAGTTACAATGAGCAGTTCTTC. The full variable domain, with the rest looked up from reference TRBV12-5 and TRBJ2-1, is DARVTQTPRHKVTEMGQEVTMRCQPILGHNTVFWYRQTMMQGLELLAYFRNRAPLDDSGMPKDRFSAEMPDATLATLKIQPSEPRDSAVYFCASGHLRGRSYNEQFFGPGTRLTVL.

This clonotype was counted only a few times. The V and J genes are TRBV20-1 and TRBJ2-7, with D hard to call. Germline V CDR1 and CDR2: DFQATT, SNEGSKA (reference sequence). This CDR3 is built from 12 residues. The CDR3 spells CSFGPDSYEQYF. The CDR3 DNA reads TGCAGCTTCGGGCCGGACTCCTACGAGCAGTACTTC.

This clonotype was recorded once. The chain combines TRBV3-1 with TRBJ1-1; D unclear. The CDR3 has 15 amino acids. V was clipped by 4 bases and J by 5 bases, with 17 bases between them. Germline lookup yields CDR1 LGHDT and CDR2 YNNKEL (reference sequence). The CDR3 loop reads CASSPFGRGRTEAFF. CDR3 nucleotide sequence: TGTGCCAGCAGCCCCTTCGGCCGAGGGCGGACTGAAGCTTTCTTT.

The chain has TRBV11-2 and TRBJ2-1; 9 positions match TRBD1. Germline assignment: CDR1 SGHAT and CDR2 FQNNGV. The CDR3 is 15 residues long. After removal of 4 bases from V and 7 bases from J, the junction contained 8 bases not matched to a gene. CDR3 amino acids: CASSSRDRVLNEQFF. CDR3 coding DNA: TGTGCCAGCAGCTCCCGGGACAGGGTATTGAATGAGCAGTTCTTC.

The J gene is TRBJ1-1, the V gene TRBV28; D perhaps matches TRBD1 (6 bases). The CDR3 contains 15 residues. The ends were cut back, 5 bases at V and 3 bases at J, with 16 bases in the middle. CDR1 and CDR2 (germline): MDHEN, SYDVKM. The CDR3 DNA reads as TGTGCCAGCAGTCAACAGGGTGGTGGGGACACTGAAGCTTTCTTT. This codes for CASSQQGGGDTEAFF.

The rearrangement links TRBV29-1 to TRBJ1-5; D call uncertain. V was clipped by 0 bases and J by 15 bases, with 12 bases between them. The germline V gene encodes CDR1 SQVTM and CDR2 ANQGSEA. This CDR3 region has 11 residues. CDR3 nucleotide sequence: TGCAGCGTTGAAGATCCGGAGACTTGGCATTTT. Protein product: CSVEDPETWHF.

The chain combines TRBV10-3 with TRBJ1-2, with 9 bases identical to TRBD1. Germline assignment: CDR1 ENHRY and CDR2 SYGVKD. The length of the CDR3 is 15 residues. Trimming took 3 bases from V and 8 from J; bases not matched to a gene: 10. The CDR3 DNA follows: TGTGCCATCAGTGACTCCGGGACAGGGAGTGACGGCTACACCTTC. Its translation: CAISDSGTGSDGYTF.

This clonotype showed up just once. A single base separates this from a much larger clone, so it may be a read error. This chain uses TRBV28 with TRBJ2-3; D perhaps matches TRBD1 (6 bases). This CDR3 has 13 amino acids. Germline CDR1 MDHEN, CDR2 SYDVKM. Trimming shortened V by 5 bases and J by 7 bases, and 13 bases separated the two germline ends. CDR3 nucleotide sequence: TGTGCCAGCAGTCCCACAGGGCGAAATACGCAGTATTTT. Its protein is CASSPTGRNTQYF.

This clonotype was seen once. The V call is TRBV29-1, the J call TRBJ2-7, with D perhaps matching TRBD1 or TRBD2 (6 bases each). Trimming pared 8 bases from V and 7 bases from J, leaving 21 bases between. Germline V gene lookup returns CDR1 SQVTM and CDR2 ANQGSEA. This CDR3 is 13 amino acids long. The CDR3 DNA is TGCAGCAAAAGAACCTGGGGGGACAAGGAGCAGTACTTC. This translates into CSKRTWGDKEQYF.

This clonotype came up a few times. The rearrangement uses TRBV2 and TRBJ1-1; unclear D gene. V was pared by 9 bases and J by 2 bases, with 10 bases between. This CDR3 region has 12 residues. Germline CDR1 and CDR2: SNHLY and FYNNEI. The CDR3 DNA is TGTGCCAGGCAAGACCCCAACACTGAAGCTTTCTTT. Translating it yields CARQDPNTEAFF.

Here the CDR3 reads CASTSPGHNSDGYTF. Here the CDR3 DNA reads TGTGCCAGCACCTCACCGGGACACAATTCGGATGGCTACACCTTC. The chain employs TRBV7-9 and TRBJ1-2, with D possibly matching TRBD1 (6 bases). The CDR3 runs to 15 residues. V shed 7 bases and J shed 6 bases, with 21 bases lying between them. CDR1 is SEHNR and CDR2 is FQNEAQ in the germline V gene (reference sequence). The full variable domain, in which reference TRBV7-9 and TRBJ1-2 provide the parts outside the CDR3, is DTGVSQNPRHKITKRGQNVTFRCDPISEHNRLYWYRQTLGQGPEFLTYFQNEAQLEKSRLLSDRFSAERPKGSFSTLEIQRTEQGDSAMYLCASTSPGHNSDGYTFGSGTRLTVV.

This rearrangement joins TRBV10-1 to TRBJ1-2; perhaps TRBD1 as D (6 bases). The ends were cut back, 6 bases at V and 4 bases at J, with 15 bases in the middle. Per the germline V gene, CDR1 is WNHNN and CDR2 is SYGVQD (reference sequence). This CDR3 is built from 14 residues. Written as DNA, the CDR3 is TGCGCCAGCAGCTCCGGAGGACAGAGCTATGGCTACACCTTC. Amino acids: CASSSGGQSYGYTF.

This chain uses TRBV14 with TRBJ2-1; a weak D match, TRBD2 (7 bases). Trimming removed 3 bases at V and 8 bases at J, with 11 bases between. Germline-derived CDR1 and CDR2 are SGHDN and FVKESK. The CDR3 covers 13 residues. The DNA of the CDR3 is TGTGCCAGCAGCCAGCGAGGGGGGGATGAGCAGTTCTTC. Translated, it gives CASSQRGGDEQFF.

This clonotype was counted a few times. The chain carries TRBV6-2 or TRBV6-3 and TRBJ2-1; D not resolved. The V end lost 11 bases, the J end lost 1 base, and 12 bases lay between the germline ends. Germline-derived CDR1 and CDR2 are MNHEY and SVGEGT. The CDR3 sequence is 13 residues long. Here the CDR3 DNA reads TGTGCCGCATCGGAAAGGTCCTACAATGAGCAGTTCTTC. Translated: CAASERSYNEQFF.